The T cell receptor beta chain under discussion was sequenced for a study of blood T cell repertoires in COVID-19. About the study: There were acute and convalescent COVID-19 samples, and they came from the United States, Italy and Spain. PBMCs, B-cell-depleted T cells, or T cells were the source of the cDNA or gDNA that made up the material.

CDR1 MNHEY and CDR2 SMNVEV come from the germline V gene (reference sequence). V lost 5 bases and J 0 bases, leaving 17 bases between the germline ends. This CDR3 is 17 amino acids long. TCRdb's table, derived via immunoSEQ multiplex PCR, lists solely in-frame clones and lacks some. The sample includes a few hundred thousand clones, 86% of them seen just once. The TCR sequence derives from a woman between 35 and 50 years old with acute COVID-19. Material for sequencing was PBMCs or T cells enriched from blood (not recorded which). V and J are TRBV27 and TRBJ2-1; D perhaps matches TRBD1 (5 bases). CDR3 region: CASSVTGHASSYNEQFF. The DNA of the CDR3 is TGTGCCAGCAGTGTCACTGGACACGCCAGCTCCTACAATGAGCAGTTCTTC.